Each of the 28 T cell receptor beta chains below was sequenced from the same sample in a study of Ad26.COV2.S vaccination and SARS-CoV-2 variants. The treatment: 15 to 20 received Ad26.COV2.S at low or high dose, single or two shots; about 5 received placebo; per-sample allocation not given. Samples were taken on day 63 after the first vaccine or placebo injection. Repertoires were generated with immunoSEQ multiplex PCR, while TCRdb's copy carries only in-frame clones and drops some. The data show about 680,000 clones, with about 89% seen just once and roughly 1.5% held by the top ten. Source: peripheral blood, taken in a trial of Ad26.COV2.S vaccine versus placebo. The receptors here all came from a person aged 18-65 years who received the Ad26.COV2.S COVID-19 vaccine or a placebo.

This chain joins TRBV6-5 and TRBJ2-7, with D maybe TRBD1 (5 bases). Germline V gene lookup returns CDR1 MNHEY and CDR2 SVGAGI. The CDR3 runs to 13 residues. V lost 8 bases to trimming and J lost 5 bases, with 16 bases between them. The CDR3, as DNA: TGTGCCAGCCGTATACGGCAGGGCGACGAGCAGTACTTC. Translating it yields CASRIRQGDEQYF.

The rearrangement links TRBV13 to TRBJ2-1; the match to TRBD2 covers 8 bases. Germline loops: CDR1 PRHDT, CDR2 FYEKMQ (reference sequence). The CDR3 contains 17 residues. Losses at the gene ends were 3 bases for V and 3 bases for J; bases not matched to a gene: 10. The CDR3 loop reads CASSFPGTSNNYNEQFF. CDR3 coding DNA: TGTGCCAGCAGCTTCCCCGGGACTAGTAATAACTACAATGAGCAGTTCTTC.

The rearrangement links TRBV6-1 to TRBJ2-1; no clear D. Trimming shortened V by 1 base and J by 6 bases, and 10 bases separated the two germline ends. This CDR3 contains 14 residues. Germline V CDR1 and CDR2: MNHNS, SASEGT. CDR3 amino acids: CASSEVARTNEQFF. The CDR3 DNA sequence: TGTGCCAGCAGTGAAGTGGCCCGGACCAATGAGCAGTTCTTC.

The V and J genes are TRBV7-9 and TRBJ2-7; 11 bases are a match to TRBD1. Germline V gene sequence: CDR1 SEHNR, CDR2 FQNEAQ (reference sequence). The V and J ends lost 2 bases and 5 bases, in that order; junction bases with no gene match: 5. The CDR3 has 15 residues. The CDR3 DNA is TGTGCCAGCAGCTTATCCGGGACAGGGGGTCACGAGCAGTACTTC. This gives the protein CASSLSGTGGHEQYF.

The J gene is TRBJ2-3, the V gene TRBV7-2, with 10 bases lining up with TRBD2. This CDR3 has 18 residues. Germline V gene data show CDR1 as SGHTA and CDR2 as FQGNSA. The ends lost 7 bases at V and 1 base at J; junction bases unmatched: 14. The CDR3 DNA reads TGTGCCAGCACCCACCCAGCGGGGGGGTATCTTGGCACAGATACGCAGTATTTT. Its protein product is CASTHPAGGYLGTDTQYF.

This clone was seen once. The genes are TRBV4-2 and TRBJ2-2; TRBD1 or TRBD2 may be the D gene (5 bases each). Trimming cost V 4 bases and J 13 bases, with 13 bases left between them. The CDR3 has 12 amino acids. Germline values: CDR1 LGHNA, CDR2 YNFKEQ. DNA for the CDR3: TGTGCCAGCAGCCCCCGGGACCAAGCGCTGTTTTTT. Protein sequence: CASSPRDQALFF.

The chain has TRBV12-5 and TRBJ2-6; D gene unclear. Germline V gene data show CDR1 as LGHNT and CDR2 as FRNRAP. This CDR3 has 17 residues. The ends were cut back, 0 bases at V and 0 bases at J, with 9 bases in the middle. Here the CDR3 reads CASGLVRWGSGANVLTF. The DNA for the CDR3 is TGTGCTAGTGGTTTGGTACGATGGGGCTCTGGGGCCAACGTCCTGACTTTC.

The gene calls are TRBV9 and TRBJ2-5; D may be TRBD1 (5 bases). From germline, CDR1 is SGDLS and CDR2 YYNGEE. The CDR3 runs to 11 residues. The V end was cut by 3 bases, the J end by 7 bases, with 7 bases between. For the CDR3, the DNA is TGTGCCAGCAGCGCCCAGGGGACCCAGTACTTC. It codes for CASSAQGTQYF. The whole variable domain, remainder taken from reference TRBV9 and TRBJ2-5, is DSGVTQTPKHLITATGQRVTLRCSPRSGDLSVYWYQQSLDQGLQFLIQYYNGEERAKGNILERFSAQQFPDLHSELNLSSLELGDSALYFCASSAQGTQYFGPGTRLLVL.

The J gene is TRBJ2-2, the V gene TRBV10-3, with D unclear. Germline CDR1 reads ENHRY; CDR2 reads SYGVKD. Trimming took 2 bases from V and 1 from J, leaving 5 bases between them. This CDR3 is built from 14 residues. The CDR3 coding sequence is TGTGCCATCAGTGAGCACGAGAACACCGGGGAGCTGTTTTTT. It specifies CAISEHENTGELFF.

This chain joins TRBV24-1 and TRBJ2-7; tentatively, D is TRBD2 (8 bases). The CDR3 covers 17 residues. The germline V gene has CDR1 KGHDR and CDR2 SFDVKD. The V end was cut by 9 bases, the J end by 2 bases, with 25 bases between. CDR3 sequence: CATGGVGGSGRPYEQYF. DNA for the CDR3: TGTGCCACCGGCGGGGTAGGGGGCAGCGGGAGACCCTACGAGCAGTACTTC.

This rearrangement joins TRBV20-1 to TRBJ2-3; 9 positions agree with TRBD2. Germline assignment: CDR1 DFQATT and CDR2 SNEGSKA (reference sequence). V trimming: 3 bases; J trimming: 2 bases; junction bases outside the gene matches: 6. The CDR3 is 15 amino acids. The CDR3 loop reads CSASEREAYTDTQYF. In DNA, the CDR3 is TGCAGTGCTAGTGAGCGGGAGGCATACACAGATACGCAGTATTTT.

This chain links TRBV30 with TRBJ2-1, with TRBD2 matching 9 bases. The CDR3 length is 13 residues. Germline loops: CDR1 GTSNPN, CDR2 SVGIG (reference sequence). Trimming removed 1 base from V and 10 bases from J; junction bases left unmatched: 5. DNA of the CDR3: TGTGCCTGGAGTGGCGGGAGGGTTGGCGAGCAGTTCTTC. Protein sequence: CAWSGGRVGEQFF.

V gene TRBV29-1 combines with J gene TRBJ1-2; D gene ambiguous. The CDR3 extends over 12 amino acids. With 0 bases removed from V and 6 bases from J, the gap between germline ends came to 8 bases. The V gene's germline CDR1 is SQVTM and CDR2 ANQGSEA. The DNA for the CDR3 is TGCAGCGTTGAAGATTGGGTTGATGGCTACACCTTC. Protein sequence: CSVEDWVDGYTF.

V gene TRBV7-2 combines with J gene TRBJ1-5; weak D call: TRBD1 (5 bases). Germline lookup yields CDR1 SGHTA and CDR2 FQGNSA. The V end was cut by 8 bases, the J end by 0 bases, with 8 bases between. The CDR3 totals 13 residues. The CDR3 sequence is CASGAYSNQPQHF. Here the CDR3 DNA reads TGTGCCAGCGGGGCATATAGCAATCAGCCCCAGCATTTT.

The chain uses TRBV24-1 and TRBJ2-7; 9 bases map to TRBD1. CDR1 and CDR2 (germline): KGHDR, SFDVKD. The length of the CDR3 is 16 residues. V shed 4 bases, J shed 0 bases, and the junction held 6 bases outside the gene matches. The DNA for the CDR3 is TGTGCCACCAGTGACCCCGGGACAGGGAGCTCCTACGAGCAGTACTTC. Its protein product is CATSDPGTGSSYEQYF.

This sequence joins TRBV7-2 and TRBJ2-1; 10 nucleotides agree with TRBD2. Trimming at V came to 5 bases and at J to 1 base, leaving 14 bases not matched to a gene. Germline values: CDR1 SGHTA, CDR2 FQGNSA. This CDR3 has 19 residues. Written as DNA, the CDR3 is TGTGCCAGCAGCACCCCGGGACTAGCGTCCGTGGGATCCTACAATGAGCAGTTCTTC. Protein: CASSTPGLASVGSYNEQFF.

The chain uses TRBV7-2 and TRBJ2-5, with 9 nucleotides matching TRBD2. Germline CDR1 and CDR2: SGHTA and FQGNSA. This CDR3 contains 16 residues. With V trimmed by 1 base and J by 1 base, 4 bases remained unmatched. CDR3 nucleotides: TGTGCCAGCAGCTTAGTGCCTAGCGGGGTCCAAGAGACCCAGTACTTC. Its protein is CASSLVPSGVQETQYF. The variable domain in full, completed from reference TRBV7-2 and TRBJ2-5, reads GAGVSQSPSNKVTEKGKDVELRCDPISGHTALYWYRQSLGQGLEFLIYFQGNSAPDKSGLPSDRFSAERTGGSVSTLTIQRTQQEDSAVYLCASSLVPSGVQETQYFGPGTRLLVL.

The chain uses TRBV5-1 and TRBJ2-3; no clear D gene. This CDR3 is built from 15 residues. Germline V gene sequence: CDR1 SGHRS, CDR2 YFSETQ. Trimming shortened V by 4 bases and J by 1 base, and 13 bases separated the two germline ends. Here the CDR3 DNA reads TGCGCCAGCAGCCCGGTTTTTGAGGGCACAGATACGCAGTATTTT. Translating gives CASSPVFEGTDTQYF. Looking up the rest from reference TRBV5-1 and TRBJ2-3 gives the full variable domain: KAGVTQTPRYLIKTRGQQVTLSCSPISGHRSVSWYQQTPGQGLQFLFEYFSETQRNKGNFPGRFSGRQFSNSRSEMNVSTLELGDSALYLCASSPVFEGTDTQYFGPGTRLTVL.

A single count supports this clone. The chain links TRBV27 to TRBJ2-5; maybe TRBD1 (5 bases). Trimming took 6 bases from V and 2 from J, leaving 16 bases between them. The CDR3 extends over 15 amino acids. The germline V gene encodes CDR1 MNHEY and CDR2 SMNVEV (reference sequence). The CDR3 is CASSPTEKLQETQYF. The DNA for the CDR3 is TGTGCCAGCAGCCCGACAGAGAAACTTCAAGAGACCCAGTACTTC.

The chain uses TRBV24-1 and TRBJ1-1; D is unresolved. Germline V gene sequence: CDR1 KGHDR, CDR2 SFDVKD. V lost 3 bases and J 13 bases, leaving 11 bases between the germline ends. The CDR3 extends over 11 amino acids. CDR3 sequence reads: CATSDRSKVFF. The CDR3 DNA is TGTGCCACCAGTGATCGGAGCAAGGTTTTCTTT.

This chain uses TRBV30 with TRBJ2-3; D remains ambiguous. This CDR3 comprises 12 residues. V lost 5 bases and J 4 bases, leaving 10 bases between the germline ends. The germline gives CDR1 GTSNPN, CDR2 SVGIG (reference sequence). The CDR3 DNA is TGTGCCTGGTCCTCAGGACCAGATACGCAGTATTTT. Amino acids: CAWSSGPDTQYF.

This clone came up a few times. This same CDR3 is encoded by further DNA sequences in the sample. The chain joins TRBV6-5 to TRBJ1-1, with a weak D call TRBD1 (5 bases). Trimming stripped 6 bases from V and 4 bases from J, with 12 bases between. This CDR3 spans 13 amino acids. CDR1 and CDR2 from the germline V gene are MNHEY and SVGAGI. The CDR3 sequence is CASRRTGSTEAFF. CDR3 sequence (DNA): TGTGCCAGCAGGCGTACAGGCTCCACTGAAGCTTTCTTT.

This chain connects TRBV25-1 to TRBJ2-6, with no clear D. The germline CDR1 and CDR2 sequences are MGHDK and SYGVNS. The V end was cut by 9 bases, the J end by 0 bases, with 9 bases between. The CDR3 has 14 residues. CDR3 coding DNA: TGTGCCAGACAGTCCCTCTCTGGGGCCAACGTCCTGACTTTC. This codes for CARQSLSGANVLTF.

The V call is TRBV7-9, the J call TRBJ1-1, with D maybe TRBD1 (5 bases). V was pared by 0 bases and J by 0 bases, with 8 bases between. Germline CDR1 reads SEHNR; CDR2 reads FQNEAQ (reference sequence). The length of the CDR3 is 15 residues. CDR3 protein: CASSLAGTLNTEAFF. The CDR3 DNA sequence: TGTGCCAGCAGCTTAGCAGGGACCCTGAACACTGAAGCTTTCTTT.

The chain uses TRBV6-6 and TRBJ2-7, with 7 bases matching TRBD1. V was pared by 6 bases and J by 2 bases, with 10 bases of the junction left unmatched. Germline values: CDR1 MNHNY, CDR2 SVGAGI (reference sequence). The CDR3 sequence is 15 residues long. CDR3 protein: CASRGETGYPYEQYF. The CDR3 bases are TGTGCCAGCAGGGGAGAGACAGGGTACCCCTACGAGCAGTACTTC.

In regard to this clone: The sample has other DNA sequences that encode this CDR3 too. This sequence joins TRBV6-5 and TRBJ2-2; D gene unclear. Per germline, CDR1 MNHEY and CDR2 SVGAGI. The V end lost 5 bases, the J end lost 8 bases, and 6 bases lay between the germline ends. This CDR3 region has 11 residues. CDR3 DNA sequence: TGTGCCAGCAGTCGGGCAGGGGAGCTGTTTTTT. Residues: CASSRAGELFF.

This chain links TRBV2 with TRBJ2-5, with 9 bases aligning to TRBD1. This CDR3 contains 12 residues. V was clipped by 10 bases and J by 5 bases; unmatched bases: 5. Germline V gene lookup returns CDR1 SNHLY and CDR2 FYNNEI. The CDR3 region is CATRQGGETQYF. Written as DNA, the CDR3 is TGTGCCACTAGACAGGGGGGCGAGACCCAGTACTTC. The variable domain in full, completed from reference TRBV2 and TRBJ2-5, reads EPEVTQTPSHQVTQMGQEVILRCVPISNHLYFYWYRQILGQKVEFLVSFYNNEISEKSEIFDDQFSVERPDGSNFTLKIRSTKLEDSAMYFCATRQGGETQYFGPGTRLLVL.

The rearrangement joins TRBV18 to TRBJ1-5; D unclear. V was clipped by 5 bases and J by 0 bases, with 8 bases between them. Looked up from germline, CDR1 is KGHSH and CDR2 is LQKENI. The CDR3 sequence is 14 residues long. This chain's CDR3 is CASSEAGSNQPQHF. CDR3 DNA sequence: TGTGCCAGCTCAGAAGCAGGTAGCAATCAGCCCCAGCATTTT.